The 20 T cell receptor beta chains below all came from one sample that was sequenced in a study of human T cells and chemical hapten exposure. A single record per CDR3 protein comes from TCRdb applying MiXCR to the RACE reads. The repertoire holds approximately 80,000 distinct CDR3 sequences, with over 9.5% as singletons. Time point denoted: patch test 2, 6 weeks after DPC sensitization. Described treatment: therapeutic diphenylcyclopropenone sensitization with weekly scalp DPC. Sequencing was performed on whole blood, taken in connection with sensitization to the hapten diphenylcyclopropenone (DPC). The receptors originated from a woman aged 50 to 60 with alopecia areata. Some clones in this sample may be carry-over from other donors' samples.

There are a few counts of this clonotype. The chain couples TRBV20-1 to TRBJ2-3, with D unclear. In germline, CDR1 is DFQATT, CDR2 SNEGSKA (reference sequence). V shed 5 bases and J shed 1 base, with 13 bases lying between them. The CDR3 is 14 residues long. The CDR3 DNA reads as TGCAGTGCTCAAAGATTAGTGGGCACAGATACGCAGTATTTT. It yields the protein CSAQRLVGTDTQYF.

The chain links TRBV7-9 to TRBJ2-1, with a tentative D call TRBD1 (6 bases). Germline V gene lookup returns CDR1 SEHNR and CDR2 FQNEAQ (reference sequence). Trimming shortened V by 5 bases and J by 8 bases, and 22 bases separated the two germline ends. The CDR3 is 16 amino acids. In nucleotides, the CDR3 is TGTGCCAGCAGCCCCCGGCCGGGACATCTTGCCGATGAGCAGTTCTTC. Its translation: CASSPRPGHLADEQFF.

This clonotype was picked up a small number of times. The chain recombines TRBV7-2 with TRBJ2-7, with 9 bases identical to TRBD1. Per the germline V gene, CDR1 is SGHTA and CDR2 is FQGNSA. J gave up 2 bases and V 5 bases, and 4 bases lay outside the gene matches. CDR3 size: 14 residues. This CDR3 is CASSATGGPYEQYF. The CDR3 nucleotides are TGTGCCAGCAGCGCTACAGGGGGCCCCTACGAGCAGTACTTC.

The rearrangement links TRBV5-1 to TRBJ2-1; 8 positions agree with TRBD2. The CDR3 has 16 residues. Per the germline V gene, CDR1 is SGHRS and CDR2 is YFSETQ. Trimming cost V 0 bases and J 7 bases; bases outside gene matches: 9. The CDR3 region has the DNA TGCGCCAGCAGCTTGGCGGGACTAGGGAATATAAATGAGCAGTTCTTC. It is translated as CASSLAGLGNINEQFF.

The J gene is TRBJ2-6, the V gene TRBV7-2; 7 bases align to TRBD1. Germline V gene data show CDR1 as SGHTA and CDR2 as FQGNSA. V trimming: 2 bases; J trimming: 0 bases; junction bases outside the gene matches: 7. This CDR3 region has 18 residues. The CDR3 nucleotides are TGTGCCAGCAGCTTACTGACAGGGTTCCTCTCTGGGGCCAACGTCCTGACTTTC. It translates to CASSLLTGFLSGANVLTF. Complete variable domain (other parts from reference TRBV7-2 and TRBJ2-6): GAGVSQSPSNKVTEKGKDVELRCDPISGHTALYWYRQSLGQGLEFLIYFQGNSAPDKSGLPSDRFSAERTGGSVSTLTIQRTQQEDSAVYLCASSLLTGFLSGANVLTFGAGSRLTVL.

This clonotype has only a few counts. The rearrangement uses TRBV5-4 and TRBJ2-2, with a weak D call TRBD1 (5 bases). Trimming shortened V by 5 bases and J by 0 bases, and 8 bases separated the two germline ends. Germline V gene lookup returns CDR1 SGHNT and CDR2 YYREEE (reference sequence). This CDR3 region has 14 residues. CDR3 bases: TGTGCCAGCAGGGACATTTCGAACACCGGGGAGCTGTTTTTT. Protein: CASRDISNTGELFF.

This clonotype was found many times. The chain employs TRBV20-1 and TRBJ2-1; TRBD2 matches at 7 bases. Per germline, CDR1 DFQATT and CDR2 SNEGSKA (reference sequence). J lost 0 bases, V lost 6 bases, and 14 bases had no gene match. The CDR3 covers 17 residues. CDR3 in amino acids: CSARKILAKSSYNEQFF. In DNA form, the CDR3 reads TGCAGTGCCCGAAAAATACTAGCGAAGAGCTCCTACAATGAGCAGTTCTTC.

There are many counts of this clonotype. V and J are TRBV20-1 and TRBJ1-1; 9 nucleotides line up with TRBD1. Germline V gives CDR1 DFQATT, CDR2 SNEGSKA (reference sequence). V lost 3 bases, J lost 4 bases, and 9 bases stayed unmatched. This CDR3 has 15 residues. The CDR3 DNA is TGCAGTGCTAGGCAGACAGGGGGGACGAGCACTGAAGCTTTCTTT. This codes for CSARQTGGTSTEAFF.

This clonotype came up a few times. The V and J genes are TRBV7-9 and TRBJ2-4; TRBD2 matches 10 bases. The V and J ends lost 5 bases and 2 bases, in that order; junction bases with no gene match: 6. CDR3 size: 16 residues. Germline CDR1 and CDR2: SEHNR and FQNEAQ (reference sequence). The CDR3 sequence: CASSLTSGATKNIQYF. CDR3 nucleotide sequence: TGTGCCAGCAGCCTAACTAGCGGGGCCACCAAAAACATTCAGTACTTC.

This clonotype was seen at least ten times. This chain links TRBV18 with TRBJ2-3, with 16 bases that match TRBD2. The J segment lost 4 bases and the V segment lost 6 bases, leaving 4 bases of the junction unmatched. The CDR3 has 16 residues. Germline-derived CDR1 and CDR2 are KGHSH and LQKENI. The CDR3 loop reads CASSEGLAGGPDTQYF. For the CDR3, the DNA is TGTGCCAGCTCGGAGGGACTAGCGGGAGGGCCAGATACGCAGTATTTT.

The chain links TRBV7-6 to TRBJ2-6, with TRBD2 matching over 10 bases. Germline lookup yields CDR1 SGHVS and CDR2 FNYEAQ. The CDR3 totals 18 residues. Trimming took 5 bases from V and 1 from J; bases not matched to a gene: 8. CDR3 in amino acids: CASSPTSGWDSGANVLTF. CDR3 bases: TGTGCCAGCAGCCCGACTAGCGGGTGGGATTCTGGGGCCAACGTCCTGACTTTC.

This chain joins TRBV29-1 and TRBJ2-3; 13 bases are shared with TRBD2. J was trimmed by 1 base and V by 6 bases; bases with no gene match: 13. Per the germline V gene, CDR1 is SQVTM and CDR2 is ANQGSEA. The CDR3 extends over 18 amino acids. The CDR3 DNA follows: TGCAGCGTGGCACTTTACCCCGGGACTAGCGGGGGCACAGATACGCAGTATTTT. Encoded protein: CSVALYPGTSGGTDTQYF.

Concerning this clonotype: Mismatch with germline at one junction end may stem from a read error. The rearrangement links TRBV18 to TRBJ2-2; 7 positions match TRBD1. Per the germline V gene, CDR1 is KGHSH and CDR2 is LQKENI. This CDR3 comprises 15 residues. CDR3 residues: CTSSHGTENTGELFF. The DNA for the CDR3 is TGTACCAGCTCACACGGGACAGAAAACACTGGGGAGCTGTTTTTT.

The rearrangement uses TRBV9 and TRBJ2-1, with D possibly TRBD1 on 5 matching bases. The CDR3 has 13 residues. Trimming stripped 3 bases from V and 8 bases from J, with 12 bases between. Germline V gene lookup returns CDR1 SGDLS and CDR2 YYNGEE. This CDR3 reads CASSGAGHDEQFF. Here the CDR3 DNA reads TGTGCCAGCAGCGGCGCCGGACACGATGAGCAGTTCTTC.

This clonotype turned up a few times. The V and J genes are TRBV11-1 and TRBJ2-1; D call uncertain. CDR1 and CDR2 (germline): SGHAT, FQDESV (reference sequence). The ends were cut back, 1 base at V and 5 bases at J, with 12 bases in the middle. This CDR3 spans 15 amino acids. The chain's CDR3 is CASSLEPHVDNEQFF. The DNA for the CDR3 is TGTGCCAGCAGCTTAGAACCCCACGTCGACAATGAGCAGTTCTTC.

This clonotype was counted at least ten times. V gene TRBV27 combines with J gene TRBJ2-1, with D unclear. Germline CDR1 and CDR2: MNHEY and SMNVEV (reference sequence). This CDR3 is built from 14 residues. Deletions cut 3 bases from V and 4 bases from J, with 10 bases between. The CDR3: CASSFSGRYNEQFF. In DNA form, the CDR3 reads TGTGCCAGCAGTTTCTCCGGCCGTTACAATGAGCAGTTCTTC.

There are many counts of this clonotype. This chain joins TRBV20-1 and TRBJ2-5, with 9 bases aligning to TRBD2. Losses at the gene ends were 8 bases for V and 5 bases for J; bases not matched to a gene: 12. The V gene's germline CDR1 is DFQATT and CDR2 SNEGSKA (reference sequence). The length of the CDR3 is 14 residues. The CDR3 DNA reads TGCAGTCCGGATTTAGCGGGAGTTGGGGAGACCCAGTACTTC. It is translated as CSPDLAGVGETQYF.

The table lists this clonotype with a few counts. The CDR3 DNA follows: TGCGCCAGCAGGGCTCCCCAGGGACACCGGGCCGCCTCCTACGAGCAGTACTTC. Its protein is CASRAPQGHRAASYEQYF. V and J are TRBV10-2 and TRBJ2-7; D perhaps matches TRBD1 (6 bases). Trimming left V 6 bases short and J 0 bases short, with 24 bases between. This CDR3 is built from 18 residues. Germline CDR1 is WSHSY and CDR2 is SAAADI.

This clonotype was seen repeatedly, ten times or more. In nucleotides, the CDR3 is TGTGCCAGCAGCCCCGGGACAGGGGGAAACACCATATATTTT. This gives the protein CASSPGTGGNTIYF. The chain is built from TRBV7-2 and TRBJ1-3; 9 nucleotides line up with TRBD1. This CDR3 has 14 residues. After removal of 5 bases from V and 4 bases from J, the junction contained 3 bases not matched to a gene. CDR1 is SGHTA and CDR2 is FQGNSA in the germline V gene.

There are a few counts of this clonotype. V gene TRBV6-5 combines with J gene TRBJ2-7; D is possibly TRBD1 or TRBD2 (5 bases each). V lost 7 bases to trimming and J lost 4 bases, with 17 bases between them. CDR3 size: 14 residues. Germline values: CDR1 MNHEY, CDR2 SVGAGI. Here the CDR3 DNA reads TGTGCCAGCAATATGGGCCGGGGCATTTACGAGCAGTACTTC. This gives the protein CASNMGRGIYEQYF.